This T cell receptor (beta chain) was identified in a study of identical twins. Points from the study as a whole: Part of the zero-insertion signal could reflect confounding by invariant MAIT and iNKT cells. Among beta out-of-frame sequences, excess sharing between twins appeared weaker.

The germline CDR1 and CDR2 sequences are GTSNPN and SVGIG (reference sequence). CDR3 size: 14 residues. This clonotype was counted a few times. Its antigen is not identified. One end of the junction is discordant with germline, which a read error may explain. After template switching added a universal primer site, the resulting cDNA carried unique molecular identifiers. Via MiXCR, TCRdb re-called the 5' RACE reads, giving one row per CDR3 protein. The sample comprises about 210,000 distinct CDR3 sequences, around 10% of which are singletons, and around 5% rests with the top ten. The sequence was obtained from a young woman in good health. The chain recombines TRBV30 with TRBJ2-3, with TRBD1 matching 9 bases. The sample taken for sequencing was memory (CD45RO+) T cells sorted from blood. CDR3 DNA sequence: TGTGCCTGGAGTGACAGACAGGGGGAGGATACGCAGTATTTC. Protein product: CAWSDRQGEDTQYF.